The 31 T cell receptor beta chains reported below all come from one sample, sequenced in a study of identical twins. Using its own MiXCR run on the 5' RACE reads, TCRdb lists one record per CDR3 protein. The sample holds 450,000 or so distinct CDR3 sequences, approximately 24% seen once. These records were also assigned to another study, of T cells expressing NK-cell markers.

Sequencing input: CD4+ T cells sorted from blood. Receptors originate from a woman aged 18-30 years in good health.

This chain uses TRBV6-2 or TRBV6-3 with TRBJ1-1; D gene unclear. The ends were cut back, 6 bases at V and 0 bases at J, with 14 bases in the middle. Germline V CDR1 and CDR2: MNHEY, SVGEGT. The CDR3 runs 15 residues. The CDR3 coding sequence is TGTGCCAGCAGCGGACGGAACTTCATGAACACTGAAGCTTTCTTT. Amino acid sequence: CASSGRNFMNTEAFF.

The chain recombines TRBV5-1 with TRBJ2-3; TRBD2 agrees at 8 bases. Per the germline V gene, CDR1 is SGHRS and CDR2 is YFSETQ. The J segment lost 4 bases and the V segment lost 4 bases, leaving 5 bases of the junction unmatched. This CDR3 has 14 amino acids. The CDR3, as DNA: TGCGCCAGCAGCAAAGGACTAGCCGCAGATACGCAGTATTTT. Its protein product is CASSKGLAADTQYF.

The V and J genes are TRBV6-2 or TRBV6-3 and TRBJ2-7; weak D call: TRBD2 (5 bases). The V gene's germline CDR1 is MNHEY and CDR2 SVGEGT. Trimming cost V 6 bases and J 0 bases, with 12 bases left between them. CDR3 length equals 14 residues. CDR3 amino acids: CASSPPRGSYEQYF. The CDR3 DNA reads TGTGCCAGCAGCCCCCCCCGGGGCTCCTACGAGCAGTACTTC.

DNA for the CDR3: TGTGCCTGGACCCCCACAGGGGTCGGAGGCTACACCTTC. Protein: CAWTPTGVGGYTF. This chain uses TRBV30 with TRBJ1-2; 7 positions match TRBD1. The CDR3 extends over 13 amino acids. The germline V gene encodes CDR1 GTSNPN and CDR2 SVGIG (reference sequence). Trimming cost V 4 bases and J 8 bases; bases outside gene matches: 10.

This clonotype has only a few counts. V usage is TRBV20-1 and J usage is TRBJ2-7; D is undetermined. The CDR3 extends over 13 amino acids. Germline CDR1 DFQATT, CDR2 SNEGSKA (reference sequence). Trimming removed 6 bases at V and 0 bases at J, with 12 bases between. CDR3 nucleotides: TGCAGTGCCCTACGGCGGATCTCCTACGAGCAGTACTTC. This sequence encodes CSALRRISYEQYF.

Ten or more counts support this clonotype. The CDR3 spells CASSLGDSSSYNEQFF. In DNA, the CDR3 is TGTGCCAGCAGCTTAGGGGACTCCAGCTCCTACAATGAGCAGTTCTTC. The V and J genes are TRBV7-2 and TRBJ2-1; tentatively, D is TRBD2 (6 bases). The CDR3 spans 16 residues. The V end lost 1 base, the J end lost 0 bases, and 10 bases lay between the germline ends. Looked up from germline, CDR1 is SGHTA and CDR2 is FQGNSA.

As DNA, the CDR3 is TGTGCCACCAGCAGAGAGCCCCCTAGCGGGAGGGCTCAGGGGCAGTTCTTC. Protein product: CATSREPPSGRAQGQFF. The gene calls are TRBV15 and TRBJ2-1; 12 bases are a match to TRBD2. Trimming took 0 bases from V and 12 from J; bases not matched to a gene: 12. The CDR3 has 17 amino acids. Germline V gene lookup returns CDR1 LNHNV and CDR2 YYDKDF (reference sequence).

The chain carries TRBV12-3 or TRBV12-4 and TRBJ2-5; 11 nucleotides align to TRBD1. Losses at the gene ends were 5 bases for V and 6 bases for J; bases not matched to a gene: 2. This CDR3 spans 13 amino acids. CDR3 loop: CASSRTGGKTQYF. The CDR3 coding sequence is TGTGCCAGCAGTCGGACAGGGGGCAAGACCCAGTACTTC.

This clonotype has ten or more counts. V is TRBV5-1 and J is TRBJ2-7; D unresolved. In germline, CDR1 is SGHRS, CDR2 YFSETQ. Trimming took 0 bases from V and 5 from J, leaving 6 bases between them. This CDR3 has 12 amino acids. The CDR3: CASSLDLNEQYF. The CDR3 region has the DNA TGCGCCAGCAGCTTGGATCTGAACGAGCAGTACTTC. Looking up the rest from reference TRBV5-1 and TRBJ2-7 gives the full variable domain: KAGVTQTPRYLIKTRGQQVTLSCSPISGHRSVSWYQQTPGQGLQFLFEYFSETQRNKGNFPGRFSGRQFSNSRSEMNVSTLELGDSALYLCASSLDLNEQYFGPGTRLTVT.

V is TRBV3-1 and J is TRBJ2-7; D remains unclear. CDR3 length: 15 residues. Germline V lookup: CDR1 LGHDT, CDR2 YNNKEL (reference sequence). The V and J ends lost 3 bases and 0 bases respectively, with 12 bases between them. CDR3 in amino acids: CASSQDHQISYEQYF. Written as DNA, the CDR3 is TGTGCCAGCAGCCAGGATCATCAAATCTCCTACGAGCAGTACTTC.

This rearrangement joins TRBV6-2 or TRBV6-3 to TRBJ2-2; 13 positions match TRBD2. Germline V CDR1 and CDR2: MNHEY, SVGEGT. The trim removed 6 bases at V and 5 bases at J, leaving 3 bases unmatched. The CDR3 extends over 15 amino acids. CDR3 in DNA: TGTGCCAGCAGAAAGGGACTAGCGGGAACCGGGGAGCTGTTTTTT. Translation: CASRKGLAGTGELFF.

In DNA, the CDR3 is TGTGCCAGCAGGAGACTAGCGGGAGATACGCAGTATTTT. Protein product: CASRRLAGDTQYF. The V gene is TRBV9, the J gene TRBJ2-3, with 10 bases that match TRBD2. Unmatched junction bases numbered 2, after V lost 5 bases and J lost 5 bases. The CDR3 consists of 13 residues. Germline V gives CDR1 SGDLS, CDR2 YYNGEE.

The chain couples TRBV3-1 to TRBJ2-2; D call uncertain. In germline, CDR1 is LGHDT, CDR2 YNNKEL (reference sequence). The CDR3 consists of 14 residues. V was clipped by 4 bases and J by 4 bases, with 10 bases between them. The CDR3 sequence: CASSRDSGTGELFF. CDR3 DNA: TGTGCCAGCAGCCGAGATTCGGGCACCGGGGAGCTGTTTTTT. The full variable domain, in which reference TRBV3-1 and TRBJ2-2 provide the parts outside the CDR3, is DTAVSQTPKYLVTQMGNDKSIKCEQNLGHDTMYWYKQDSKKFLKIMFSYNNKELIINETVPNRFSPKSPDKAHLNLHINSLELGDSAVYFCASSRDSGTGELFFGEGSRLTVL.

Only a few counts were recorded for this clonotype. The J gene is TRBJ2-7, the V gene TRBV6-1; TRBD1 matches 7 bases. V was pared by 6 bases and J by 5 bases, with 13 bases of the junction left unmatched. The CDR3 is made up of 15 amino acids. Germline V gene lookup returns CDR1 MNHNS and CDR2 SASEGT. Here the CDR3 DNA reads TGTGCCAGCAGCGTATTACCAGCAGGGGGAAACGAGCAGTACTTC. Its translation is CASSVLPAGGNEQYF.

The chain employs TRBV12-3 or TRBV12-4 and TRBJ2-3, with D possibly matching TRBD2 (5 bases). The CDR3 is 18 residues long. CDR3 loop: CTCSPLRLLFSGTDTQYF. The CDR3, as DNA: TGTACCTGCAGTCCCTTACGTTTGCTTTTTAGCGGCACAGATACGCAGTATTTT.

This clonotype was detected a few times. The chain is built from TRBV20-1 and TRBJ2-6, with D hard to call. CDR1 and CDR2 (germline): DFQATT, SNEGSKA (reference sequence). The CDR3 contains 13 residues. Trimming shortened V by 5 bases and J by 4 bases, and 9 bases separated the two germline ends. CDR3 coding DNA: TGCAGTGCTGCTCAGAGCGGGGCCAACGTCCTGACTTTC. Translation gives CSAAQSGANVLTF.

The table lists this clonotype with a few counts. The gene calls are TRBV20-1 and TRBJ2-2, with unresolved D. CDR3 size: 12 residues. Deletions cut 5 bases from V and 5 bases from J, with 9 bases between. Per germline, CDR1 DFQATT and CDR2 SNEGSKA (reference sequence). This CDR3 reads CSAQRGTGELFF. DNA of the CDR3: TGCAGTGCTCAGAGAGGAACCGGGGAGCTGTTTTTT.

This clonotype came up a few times. The chain has TRBV20-1 and TRBJ2-7, with 8 bases matching TRBD2. The V segment lost 0 bases and the J segment 3 bases; nucleotides outside the gene matches: 7. The CDR3 length is 15 residues. Germline V gene sequence: CDR1 DFQATT, CDR2 SNEGSKA (reference sequence). CDR3 nucleotide sequence: TGCAGTGCTAGAGAGTCCACGGGGGGGGGCTACGAGCAGTACTTC. Its translation is CSARESTGGGYEQYF.

This clonotype was seen only once. The chain couples TRBV27 to TRBJ2-1; TRBD2 aligns across 7 bases. The length of the CDR3 is 15 residues. V was pared by 3 bases and J by 9 bases, with 11 bases of the junction left unmatched. Per the germline V gene, CDR1 is MNHEY and CDR2 is SMNVEV (reference sequence). DNA of the CDR3: TGTGCCAGCAGTTTTCTCGGGACTAAACTGGGTGAGCAGTTCTTC. Protein sequence: CASSFLGTKLGEQFF.

The chain joins TRBV2 to TRBJ2-3; no clear D gene. V shed 7 bases and J shed 10 bases, with 9 bases lying between them. Germline V CDR1 and CDR2: SNHLY, FYNNEI. This CDR3 is 10 amino acids long. CDR3 sequence (DNA): TGTGCCAGCAAGATGGGGTCGCAGTATTTT. Its protein is CASKMGSQYF. Complete variable domain (other parts from reference TRBV2 and TRBJ2-3): EPEVTQTPSHQVTQMGQEVILRCVPISNHLYFYWYRQILGQKVEFLVSFYNNEISEKSEIFDDQFSVERPDGSNFTLKIRSTKLEDSAMYFCASKMGSQYFGPGTRLTVL.

This chain connects TRBV20-1 to TRBJ2-7, with 8 nucleotides matching TRBD2. V lost 3 bases to trimming and J lost 5 bases; unmatched junction nucleotides: 9. CDR1 is DFQATT and CDR2 is SNEGSKA in the germline V gene (reference sequence). The CDR3 totals 14 residues. The CDR3 is CSASHGGAGDEQYF. The CDR3 DNA is TGCAGTGCTAGTCACGGGGGGGCGGGGGACGAGCAGTACTTC.

The chain has TRBV2 and TRBJ2-3; tentative D call: TRBD2 (6 bases). The CDR3 loop spans 15 amino acids. Germline CDR1 is SNHLY and CDR2 is FYNNEI. V shed 3 bases and J shed 6 bases, with 16 bases lying between them. CDR3 in amino acids: CASSDSGTGWDTQYF. CDR3 bases: TGTGCCAGCAGTGACTCCGGGACTGGGTGGGATACGCAGTATTTT.

V is TRBV29-1 and J is TRBJ1-2; D ambiguous. Germline V gene data show CDR1 as SQVTM and CDR2 as ANQGSEA. Trimming stripped 6 bases from V and 6 bases from J, with 11 bases between. The CDR3 loop spans 11 amino acids. The DNA of the CDR3 is TGCAGCGTAGCACCCTCAAATGGCTACACCTTC. This encodes CSVAPSNGYTF.

This sequence joins TRBV7-6 and TRBJ2-1, with no clear D. Germline lookup yields CDR1 SGHVS and CDR2 FNYEAQ. CDR3 length equals 12 residues. Trimming pared 2 bases from V and 5 bases from J, leaving 4 bases between. CDR3 in amino acids: CASSLFHNEQFF. Here the CDR3 DNA reads TGTGCCAGCAGCTTATTCCACAATGAGCAGTTCTTC.

This clonotype has a count of ten or more. The chain couples TRBV12-3 or TRBV12-4 to TRBJ1-1; no definite D call. This CDR3 has 15 residues. V was shortened by 1 base and J by 3 bases, with 12 bases between the two germline ends. The CDR3 region is CASSLEGGGYTEAFF. The CDR3 nucleotides read TGTGCCAGCAGTTTAGAAGGAGGAGGGTACACTGAAGCTTTCTTT.

Comments on this clonotype: One end of the junction is discordant with germline, which a read error may explain. This chain connects TRBV5-1 to TRBJ2-3; D unresolved. The CDR3 spans 14 residues. From germline, CDR1 is SGHRS and CDR2 YFSETQ. This chain's CDR3 is CASSLEASPDTQYF. As DNA, the CDR3 is TGCGCCAGCAGCTTGGAGGCCTCCCCAGACACGCAGTATTTT.

The chain recombines TRBV5-1 with TRBJ2-2; TRBD2 agrees at 7 bases. CDR3 length: 15 residues. CDR1 is SGHRS and CDR2 is YFSETQ in the germline V gene. V was clipped by 5 bases and J by 2 bases; unmatched bases: 6. The CDR3 DNA reads TGCGCCAGCAGGCGAGGCGGGAGAAACACCGGGGAGCTGTTTTTT. Its translation is CASRRGGRNTGELFF.

J is TRBJ1-1 and V is TRBV9; D might be TRBD1 (5 bases). The CDR3 has 13 amino acids. Germline CDR1 reads SGDLS; CDR2 reads YYNGEE. Trimming took 0 bases from V and 8 from J, leaving 11 bases between them. CDR3 sequence: CASSVDRFTEAFF. CDR3 sequence (DNA): TGTGCCAGCAGCGTAGACAGGTTTACCGAAGCTTTCTTT.

This clonotype was observed a handful of times. J is TRBJ2-1 and V is TRBV3-1; weak D call: TRBD2 (5 bases). The CDR3 runs to 15 residues. V lost 0 bases and J 0 bases, leaving 6 bases between the germline ends. Germline loops: CDR1 LGHDT, CDR2 YNNKEL (reference sequence). For the CDR3, the DNA is TGTGCCAGCAGCCAAGAGGGGAGCTCCTACAATGAGCAGTTCTTC. Its translation is CASSQEGSSYNEQFF.

The V call is TRBV9, the J call TRBJ1-1; D is unresolved. CDR3 length equals 15 residues. The V gene lost 4 bases and the J gene lost 0 bases, with 13 bases spanning the gap. Per the germline V gene, CDR1 is SGDLS and CDR2 is YYNGEE. DNA for the CDR3: TGTGCCAGCAGCCCCCGGGCACAGATGAACACTGAAGCTTTCTTT. Translating it yields CASSPRAQMNTEAFF.

This clonotype has more than one count but fewer than ten. This chain joins TRBV7-2 and TRBJ1-5; 9 nucleotides align to TRBD1. The junction had 4 bases not matched to a gene; V was cut back by 4 bases and J by 6 bases. The CDR3 has 14 amino acids. CDR1 is SGHTA, CDR2 FQGNSA, per germline. CDR3: CASSWTGDPQPQHF. DNA of the CDR3: TGTGCCAGCAGCTGGACAGGGGATCCTCAGCCCCAGCATTTT.